The clone carrying this TCR beta chain was detected a few times. Antigen specificity is unknown. This sample is drawn from a study of response to subunit inactivated influenza vaccine. The study, taken as a whole, reports: New T cells are recruited in small numbers by each seasonal influenza vaccination, according to the authors' suggestion.

Via MiXCR, TCRdb re-called the RT-PCR reads, giving one row per CDR3 protein. The top ten clones hold under 13% of a sample with about 780,000 distinct CDR3 sequences, about a fifth of them seen once. This CDR3 is built from 14 residues. The germline V and J ends were trimmed by 3 bases and 11 bases, with 19 bases remaining between them. This TCR was recovered from a man aged 50 or older who received an inactivated influenza vaccine. Sequenced material: PBMCs from blood, taken roughly 5 days after vaccination. The J gene is TRBJ1-1, the V gene TRBV12-3 or TRBV12-4; tentative D call: TRBD1 (6 bases). The CDR3 loop is CASSLGSAGDAAFF. CDR3 in DNA: TGTGCCAGCAGTTTGGGCTCGGCAGGGGACGCGGCTTTCTTT.